This TCR beta chain was identified in a study of blood T cell repertoires in COVID-19. Study summary: Nucleic acid was either cDNA or gDNA, and it came from T cells, B-cell-depleted T cells, or PBMCs.

Authors' analysis steps: Estimated nucleated cell counts came from reference gene primer amplification. Here immunoSEQ multiplex PCR was the method, and the copy in TCRdb shows in-frame clones only, minus some. Clone size and V and J calls were adopted from that table, with D and trimming inferred from the DNA. The data contain around 90,000 clones, about four fifths of them singletons. The germline V gene encodes CDR1 SGHRS and CDR2 YFSETQ. This CDR3 spans 16 amino acids. V was trimmed by 2 bases and J by 4 bases, leaving 13 bases between them. The origin of this receptor is a human donor in a cohort sampled during active COVID-19. The chain is built from TRBV5-1 and TRBJ2-6; perhaps TRBD2 as D (6 bases). The sample was peripheral blood. This CDR3 is CASSLSGTGGANVLTF. The CDR3, as DNA: TGCGCCAGCAGCTTATCCGGGACTGGAGGGGCCAACGTCCTGACTTTC.